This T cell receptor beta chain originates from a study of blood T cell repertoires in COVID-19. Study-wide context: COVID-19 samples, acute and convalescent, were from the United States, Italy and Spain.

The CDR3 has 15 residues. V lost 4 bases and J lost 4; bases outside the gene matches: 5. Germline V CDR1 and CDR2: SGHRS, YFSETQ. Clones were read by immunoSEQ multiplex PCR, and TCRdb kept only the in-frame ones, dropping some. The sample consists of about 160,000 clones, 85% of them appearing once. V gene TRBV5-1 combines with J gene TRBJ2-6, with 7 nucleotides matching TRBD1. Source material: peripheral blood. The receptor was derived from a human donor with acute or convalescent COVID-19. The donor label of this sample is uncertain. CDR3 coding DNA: TGCGCCAGCAGCCTAGGACAGGCCGGGGCCAACGTCCTGACTTTC. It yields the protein CASSLGQAGANVLTF.